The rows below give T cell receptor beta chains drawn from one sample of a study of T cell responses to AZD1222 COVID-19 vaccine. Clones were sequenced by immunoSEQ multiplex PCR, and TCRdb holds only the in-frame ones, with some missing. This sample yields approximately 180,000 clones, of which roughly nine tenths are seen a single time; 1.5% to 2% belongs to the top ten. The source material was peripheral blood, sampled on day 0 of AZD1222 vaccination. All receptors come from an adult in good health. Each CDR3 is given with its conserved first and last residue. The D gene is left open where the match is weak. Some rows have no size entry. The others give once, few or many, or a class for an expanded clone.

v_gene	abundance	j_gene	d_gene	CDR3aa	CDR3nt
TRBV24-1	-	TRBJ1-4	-	CATSDGGVNEKLFF	TGTGCCACCAGTGATGGAGGGGTTAATGAAAAACTGTTTTTT
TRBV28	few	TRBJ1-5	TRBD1	CASSLGDRLHQPQHF	TGTGCCAGCAGTTTGGGGGACAGATTACATCAGCCCCAGCATTTT
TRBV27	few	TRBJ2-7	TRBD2	CASSLAETYEQYF	TGTGCCAGCAGTCTAGCGGAGACCTACGAGCAGTACTTC
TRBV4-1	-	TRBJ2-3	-	CASSQDPGLSVAGTDTQYF	TGCGCCAGCAGCCAAGATCCAGGGTTGAGTGTAGCCGGCACAGATACGCAGTATTTT
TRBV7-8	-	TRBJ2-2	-	CASSTGRTNTGELFF	TGTGCCAGCAGCACCGGACGGACGAACACCGGGGAGCTGTTTTTT
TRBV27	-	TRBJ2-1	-	CASSLSLTAPNEQFF	TGTGCCAGCAGTTTAAGTCTGACAGCCCCCAATGAGCAGTTCTTC
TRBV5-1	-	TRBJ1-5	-	CASSPTPWGDSNQPQHF	TGCGCCAGCAGCCCGACCCCCTGGGGGGATAGCAATCAGCCCCAGCATTTT
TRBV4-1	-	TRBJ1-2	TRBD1	CASSQGGQLLNYGYTF	TGCGCCAGCAGCCAGGGGGGACAGCTTCTGAACTATGGCTACACCTTC
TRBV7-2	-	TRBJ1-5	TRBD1	CASVFGAGQGINQPQHF	TGTGCCAGCGTATTTGGGGCGGGACAGGGAATCAATCAGCCCCAGCATTTT
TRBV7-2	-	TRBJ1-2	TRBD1	CASSWTGGGGYTF	TGTGCCAGCAGCTGGACAGGGGGCGGTGGCTACACCTTC